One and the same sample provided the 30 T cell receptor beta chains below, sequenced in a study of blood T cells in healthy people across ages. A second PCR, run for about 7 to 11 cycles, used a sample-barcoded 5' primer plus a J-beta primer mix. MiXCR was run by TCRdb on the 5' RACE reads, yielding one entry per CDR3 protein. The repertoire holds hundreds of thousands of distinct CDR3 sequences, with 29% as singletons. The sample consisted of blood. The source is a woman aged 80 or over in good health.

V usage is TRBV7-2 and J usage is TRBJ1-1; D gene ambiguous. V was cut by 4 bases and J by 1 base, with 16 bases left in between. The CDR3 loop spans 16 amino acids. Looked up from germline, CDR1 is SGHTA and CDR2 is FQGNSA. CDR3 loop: CASSSDIGIANTEAFF. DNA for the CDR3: TGTGCCAGCAGCTCCGACATTGGGATTGCGAACACTGAAGCTTTCTTT.

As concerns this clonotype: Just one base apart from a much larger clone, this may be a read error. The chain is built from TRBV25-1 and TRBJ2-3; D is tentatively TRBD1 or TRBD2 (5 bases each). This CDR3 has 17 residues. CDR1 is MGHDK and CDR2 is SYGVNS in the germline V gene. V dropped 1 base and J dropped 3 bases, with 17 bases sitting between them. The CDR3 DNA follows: TGTGCCAGCAGTGAATCCGGCAGGGAGCGAGATACAGATACGCAGTATTTT. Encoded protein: CASSESGRERDTDTQYF. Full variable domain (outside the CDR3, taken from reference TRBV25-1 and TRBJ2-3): EADIYQTPRYLVIGTGKKITLECSQTMGHDKMYWYQQDPGMELHLIHYSYGVNSTEKGDLSSESTVSRIRTEHFPLTLESARPSHTSQYLCASSESGRERDTDTQYFGPGTRLTVL.

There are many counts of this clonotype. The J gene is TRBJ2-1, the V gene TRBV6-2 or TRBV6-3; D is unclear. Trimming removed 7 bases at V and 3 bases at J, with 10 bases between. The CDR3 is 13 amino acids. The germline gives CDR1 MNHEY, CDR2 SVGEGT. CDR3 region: CASINQNYNEQFF. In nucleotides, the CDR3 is TGTGCCAGCATCAACCAGAACTACAATGAGCAGTTCTTC.

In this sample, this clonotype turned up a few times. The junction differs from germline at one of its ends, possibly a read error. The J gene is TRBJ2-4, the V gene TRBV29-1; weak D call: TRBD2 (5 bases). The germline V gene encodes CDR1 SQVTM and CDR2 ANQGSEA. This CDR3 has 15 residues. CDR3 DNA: TGCGGCGTTGAAAGACTAAGCCTAGCCAAAAACATTCAGTACTTC. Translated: CGVERLSLAKNIQYF.

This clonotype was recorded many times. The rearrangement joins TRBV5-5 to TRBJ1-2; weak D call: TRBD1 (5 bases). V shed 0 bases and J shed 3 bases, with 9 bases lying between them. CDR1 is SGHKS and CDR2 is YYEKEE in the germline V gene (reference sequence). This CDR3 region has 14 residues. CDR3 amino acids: CASSLDDSYYGYTF. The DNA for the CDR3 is TGTGCCAGCAGCTTGGATGACAGTTACTATGGCTACACCTTC. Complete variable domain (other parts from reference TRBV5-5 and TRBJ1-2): DAGVTQSPTHLIKTRGQQVTLRCSPISGHKSVSWYQQVLGQGPQFIFQYYEKEERGRGNFPDRFSARQFPNYSSELNVNALLLGDSALYLCASSLDDSYYGYTFGSGTRLTVV.

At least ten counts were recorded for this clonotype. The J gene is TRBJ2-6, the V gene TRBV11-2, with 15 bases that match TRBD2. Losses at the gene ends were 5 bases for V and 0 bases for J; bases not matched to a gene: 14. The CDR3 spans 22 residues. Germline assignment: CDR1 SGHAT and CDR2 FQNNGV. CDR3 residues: CASSHPSGLAGGPHSGANVLTF. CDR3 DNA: TGTGCCAGCAGCCACCCATCGGGACTAGCGGGGGGACCTCACTCTGGGGCCAACGTCCTGACTTTC.

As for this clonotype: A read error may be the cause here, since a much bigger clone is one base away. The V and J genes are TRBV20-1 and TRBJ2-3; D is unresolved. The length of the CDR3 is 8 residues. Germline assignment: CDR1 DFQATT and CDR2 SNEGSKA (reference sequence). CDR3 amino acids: CSPQAQCF. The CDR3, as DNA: TGCAGTCCGCAGGCGCAGTGTTTT.

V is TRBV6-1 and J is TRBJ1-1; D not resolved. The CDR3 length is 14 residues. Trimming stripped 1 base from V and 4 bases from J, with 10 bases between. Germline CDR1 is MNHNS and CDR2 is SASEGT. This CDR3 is CASSEGGSGTEAFF. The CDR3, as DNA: TGTGCCAGCAGTGAAGGGGGTTCGGGCACTGAAGCTTTCTTT.

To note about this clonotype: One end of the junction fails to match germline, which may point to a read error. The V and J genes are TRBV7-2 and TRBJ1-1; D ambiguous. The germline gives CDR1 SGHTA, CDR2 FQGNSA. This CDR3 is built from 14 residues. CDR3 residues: CACSSRSVNTEAFF. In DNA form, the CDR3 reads TGTGCCTGCAGCTCCCGTTCGGTGAACACTGAAGCTTTCTTT.

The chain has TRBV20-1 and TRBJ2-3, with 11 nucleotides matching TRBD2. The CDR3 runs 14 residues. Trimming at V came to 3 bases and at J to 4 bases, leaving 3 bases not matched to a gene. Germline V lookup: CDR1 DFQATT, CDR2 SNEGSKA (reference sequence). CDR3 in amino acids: CSASRLAGSDTQYF. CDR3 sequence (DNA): TGCAGTGCTAGTCGACTAGCGGGGTCAGATACGCAGTATTTT.

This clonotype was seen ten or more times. CDR3 amino acids: CASSLLAGASTDTQYF. CDR3 sequence (DNA): TGTGCCAGCAGCCTGCTAGCGGGGGCTAGCACAGATACGCAGTATTTT. This sequence joins TRBV3-1 and TRBJ2-3; 10 positions agree with TRBD2. With V trimmed by 4 bases and J by 0 bases, 4 bases remained unmatched. This CDR3 spans 16 amino acids. Germline V gene sequence: CDR1 LGHDT, CDR2 YNNKEL (reference sequence).

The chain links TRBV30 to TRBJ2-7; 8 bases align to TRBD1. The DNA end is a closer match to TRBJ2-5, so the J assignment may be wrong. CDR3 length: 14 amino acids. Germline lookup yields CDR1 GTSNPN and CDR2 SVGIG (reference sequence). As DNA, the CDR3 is TGTGCCTGGAGTGTTACAGGGGGACCGGAGACCCAGTACTTC. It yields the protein CAWSVTGGPETQYF.

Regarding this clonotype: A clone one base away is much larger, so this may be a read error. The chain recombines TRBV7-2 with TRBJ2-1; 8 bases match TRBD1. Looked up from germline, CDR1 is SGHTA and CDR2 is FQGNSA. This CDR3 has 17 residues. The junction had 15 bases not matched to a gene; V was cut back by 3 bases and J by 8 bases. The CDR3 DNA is TGTGCCAGCAGCTTCATCTTTCGGACAGGGAGTGGAGATGAGCAGTTCTTC. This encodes CASSFIFRTGSGDEQFF.

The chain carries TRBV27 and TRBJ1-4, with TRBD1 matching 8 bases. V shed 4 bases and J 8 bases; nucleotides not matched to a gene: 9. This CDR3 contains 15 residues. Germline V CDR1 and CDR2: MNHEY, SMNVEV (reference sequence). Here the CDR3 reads CASSYKSGTGEKLFF. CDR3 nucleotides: TGTGCCAGCAGTTACAAGTCCGGGACAGGCGAAAAACTGTTTTTT. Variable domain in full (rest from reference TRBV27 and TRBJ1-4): EAQVTQNPRYLITVTGKKLTVTCSQNMNHEYMSWYRQDPGLGLRQIYYSMNVEVTDKGDVPEGYKVSRKEKRNFPLILESPSPNQTSLYFCASSYKSGTGEKLFFGSGTQLSVL.

CDR3 nucleotides: TGCGCCAGCAGCTTGCAATTCGAGAACACTGAAGCTTTCTTT. Its translation is CASSLQFENTEAFF. V is TRBV5-1 and J is TRBJ1-1; D uncertain. The V gene's germline CDR1 is SGHRS and CDR2 YFSETQ. The CDR3 consists of 14 residues. V lost 1 base, J lost 1 base, and 8 bases lay in between.

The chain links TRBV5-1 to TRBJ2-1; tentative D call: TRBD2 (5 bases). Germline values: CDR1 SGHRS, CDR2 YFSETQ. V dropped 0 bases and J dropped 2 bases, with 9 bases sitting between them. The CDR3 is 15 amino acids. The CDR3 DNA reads TGCGCCAGCAGCTTGGAGAGGGCCGCCTACAATGAGCAGTTCTTC. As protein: CASSLERAAYNEQFF.

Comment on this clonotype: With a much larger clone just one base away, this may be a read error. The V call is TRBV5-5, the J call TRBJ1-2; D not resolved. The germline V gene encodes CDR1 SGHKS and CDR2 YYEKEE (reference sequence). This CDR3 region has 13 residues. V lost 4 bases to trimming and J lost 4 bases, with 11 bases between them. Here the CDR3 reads CASSIGRRYGYTF. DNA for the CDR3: TGTGCCAGCAGCATCGGACGGCGCTATGGCTACACCTTC.

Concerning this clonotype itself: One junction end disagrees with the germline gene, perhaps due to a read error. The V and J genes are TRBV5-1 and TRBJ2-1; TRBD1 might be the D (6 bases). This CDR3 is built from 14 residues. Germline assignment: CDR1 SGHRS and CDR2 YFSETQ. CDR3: CTSSRDRPYGEQFF. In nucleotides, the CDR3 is TGCACCAGCAGCCGTGACAGGCCCTACGGTGAGCAGTTCTTC. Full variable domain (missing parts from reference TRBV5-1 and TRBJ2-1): KAGVTQTPRYLIKTRGQQVTLSCSPISGHRSVSWYQQTPGQGLQFLFEYFSETQRNKGNFPGRFSGRQFSNSRSEMNVSTLELGDSALYLCTSSRDRPYGEQFFGPGTRLTVL.

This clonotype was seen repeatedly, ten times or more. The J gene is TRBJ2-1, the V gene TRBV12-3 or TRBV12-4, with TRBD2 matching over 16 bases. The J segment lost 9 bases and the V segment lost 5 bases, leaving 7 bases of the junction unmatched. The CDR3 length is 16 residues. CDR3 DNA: TGTGCCAGCAGTCAAGGGACTAGCGGGGGGGCTGTTGAGCAGTTCTTC. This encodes CASSQGTSGGAVEQFF.

The CDR3 sequence: CASIVGGHTGELFF. Written as DNA, the CDR3 is TGTGCCAGCATAGTCGGGGGCCATACCGGGGAGCTGTTTTTT. The chain joins TRBV2 to TRBJ2-2; D may be TRBD1 or TRBD2 (6 bases each). Trimming took 7 bases from V and 5 from J, leaving 14 bases between them. From germline, CDR1 is SNHLY and CDR2 FYNNEI. This CDR3 comprises 14 residues.

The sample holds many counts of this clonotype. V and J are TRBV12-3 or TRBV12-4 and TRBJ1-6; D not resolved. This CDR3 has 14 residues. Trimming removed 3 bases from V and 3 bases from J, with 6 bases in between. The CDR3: CASSFYNYNSPLHF. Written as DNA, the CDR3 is TGTGCCAGCAGTTTTTACAACTATAATTCACCCCTCCACTTT.

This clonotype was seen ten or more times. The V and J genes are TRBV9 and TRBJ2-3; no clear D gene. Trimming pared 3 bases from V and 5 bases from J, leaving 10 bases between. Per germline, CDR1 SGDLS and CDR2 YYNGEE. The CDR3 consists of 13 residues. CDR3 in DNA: TGTGCCAGCAGCGAGACTTATCTAGATACGCAGTATTTT. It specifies CASSETYLDTQYF.

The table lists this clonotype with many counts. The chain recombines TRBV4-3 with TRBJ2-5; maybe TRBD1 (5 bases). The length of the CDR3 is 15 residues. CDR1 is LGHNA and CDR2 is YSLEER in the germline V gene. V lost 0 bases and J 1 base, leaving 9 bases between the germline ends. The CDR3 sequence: CASSQDLTGQETQYF. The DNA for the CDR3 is TGCGCCAGCAGCCAAGATCTCACAGGCCAAGAGACCCAGTACTTC.

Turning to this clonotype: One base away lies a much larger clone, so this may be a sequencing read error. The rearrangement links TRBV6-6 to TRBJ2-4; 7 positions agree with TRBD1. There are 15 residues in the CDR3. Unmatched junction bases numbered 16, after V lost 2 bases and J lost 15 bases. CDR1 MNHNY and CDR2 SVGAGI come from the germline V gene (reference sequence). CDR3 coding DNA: TGTGCCAGCAGTTACCAACCCGGCCAGGGGGAGACCCGGTACTTC. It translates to CASSYQPGQGETRYF.

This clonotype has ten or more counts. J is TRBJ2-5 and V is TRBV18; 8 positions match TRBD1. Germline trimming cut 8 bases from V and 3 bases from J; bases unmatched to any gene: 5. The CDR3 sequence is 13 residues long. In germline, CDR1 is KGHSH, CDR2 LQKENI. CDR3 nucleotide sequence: TGTGCCAGCAGTCCGACAGGGGAAGAGACCCAGTACTTC. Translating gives CASSPTGEETQYF.

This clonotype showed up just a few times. CDR3: CASSAWTGGAGTEAFF. Here the CDR3 DNA reads TGTGCCAGCAGTGCATGGACAGGGGGCGCGGGCACTGAAGCTTTCTTT. The chain has TRBV6-1 and TRBJ1-1, with 11 bases matching TRBD1. The CDR3 loop spans 16 amino acids. Germline values: CDR1 MNHNS, CDR2 SASEGT. The trim removed 4 bases at V and 4 bases at J, leaving 8 bases unmatched.

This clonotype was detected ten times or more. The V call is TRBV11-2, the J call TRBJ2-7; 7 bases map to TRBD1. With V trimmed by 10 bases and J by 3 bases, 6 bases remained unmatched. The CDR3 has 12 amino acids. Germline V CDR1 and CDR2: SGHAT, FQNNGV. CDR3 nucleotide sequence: TGTGCCACCGAGGGACAGCTCTACGAGCAGTACTTC. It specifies CATEGQLYEQYF.

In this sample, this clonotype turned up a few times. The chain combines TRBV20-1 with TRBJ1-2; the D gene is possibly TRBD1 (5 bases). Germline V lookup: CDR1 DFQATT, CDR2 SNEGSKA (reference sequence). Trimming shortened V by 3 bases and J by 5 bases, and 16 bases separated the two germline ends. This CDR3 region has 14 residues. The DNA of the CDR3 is TGCAGTGCTAGGACCGCGGGGGGTGGTTATGGCTACACCTTC. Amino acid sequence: CSARTAGGGYGYTF.

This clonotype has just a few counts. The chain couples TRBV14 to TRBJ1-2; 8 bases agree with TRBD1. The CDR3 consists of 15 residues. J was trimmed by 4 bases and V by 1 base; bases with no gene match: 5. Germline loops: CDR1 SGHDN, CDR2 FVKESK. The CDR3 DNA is TGTGCCAGCAGCCAAGTCGGAACAGGGGGCTATGGCTACACCTTC. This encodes CASSQVGTGGYGYTF. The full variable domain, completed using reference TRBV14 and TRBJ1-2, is EAGVTQFPSHSVIEKGQTVTLRCDPISGHDNLYWYRRVMGKEIKFLLHFVKESKQDESGMPNNRFLAERTGGTYSTLKVQPAELEDSGVYFCASSQVGTGGYGYTFGSGTRLTVV.

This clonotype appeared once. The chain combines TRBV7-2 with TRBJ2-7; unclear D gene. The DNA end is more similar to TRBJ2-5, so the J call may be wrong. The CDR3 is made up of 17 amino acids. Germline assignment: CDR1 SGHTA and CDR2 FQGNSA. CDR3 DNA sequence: TGTGCCAGCAGCTTAGGATCGGGTGTCTTGATCGGGGAGACCCAGTACTTC. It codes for CASSLGSGVLIGETQYF.